Each of the 27 T cell receptor beta chains below was sequenced from the same sample in a study of T cells in narcolepsy. TCRdb keeps only in-frame clones here, not all; method: immunoSEQ multiplex PCR. In the table there are around 26,000 clones, 55% to 65% of which are singletons. The sample comprised memory (CD45RA-) CD4+ T cells from blood. All receptors come from a human donor in good health.

The chain has TRBV4-2 and TRBJ1-1, with D uncertain. V lost 0 bases and J lost 9, with 11 bases in between. The CDR3 sequence is 13 residues long. CDR1 is LGHNA, CDR2 YNFKEQ, per germline. The CDR3 DNA reads TGTGCCAGCAGCCAAGAAGGTCAACAGAAAGCTTTCTTT. Residues: CASSQEGQQKAFF.

This clone was counted once. The chain carries TRBV30 and TRBJ2-1; 12 bases are shared with TRBD2. V was clipped by 0 bases and J by 5 bases; unmatched bases: 5. The CDR3 is 16 residues long. Per germline, CDR1 GTSNPN and CDR2 SVGIG (reference sequence). The CDR3: CAWSVRTSGRNNEQFF. DNA for the CDR3: TGTGCCTGGAGTGTACGAACTAGCGGGAGGAACAATGAGCAGTTCTTC.

This clone is deemed medium-sized (0.01 to 0.1%). Other DNA sequences in this sample translate to the same CDR3. V usage is TRBV2 and J usage is TRBJ2-7, with D tentatively TRBD2 (6 bases). Germline V lookup: CDR1 SNHLY, CDR2 FYNNEI. Trimming shortened V by 6 bases and J by 4 bases, and 10 bases separated the two germline ends. The CDR3 runs 12 residues. CDR3 in DNA: TGTGCCAGCAGCCGCGGGGTTTACGAGCAGTACTTC. Amino acid sequence: CASSRGVYEQYF.

The CDR3 here is CASSPQGGLYNEQFF. The CDR3, as DNA: TGTGCCAGCAGCCCCCAGGGGGGGCTCTACAATGAGCAGTTCTTC. This chain joins TRBV9 and TRBJ2-1, with D perhaps being TRBD1 or TRBD2 (7 bases each). Germline CDR1 SGDLS, CDR2 YYNGEE. The CDR3 extends over 15 amino acids. Trimming removed 4 bases from V and 3 bases from J, with 14 bases in between.

The chain joins TRBV30 to TRBJ1-1; possible D gene TRBD1, 6 bases. V lost 0 bases and J 4 bases, leaving 9 bases between the germline ends. The CDR3 runs to 13 residues. In germline, CDR1 is GTSNPN, CDR2 SVGIG (reference sequence). As DNA, the CDR3 is TGTGCCTGGAGTGTAGGAGGGGGCACTGAAGCTTTCTTT. Translated: CAWSVGGGTEAFF.

This clone was detected only a few times. J is TRBJ2-7 and V is TRBV2; D gene ambiguous. Germline values: CDR1 SNHLY, CDR2 FYNNEI. The CDR3 consists of 11 residues. V was trimmed by 6 bases and J by 3 bases, leaving 6 bases between them. CDR3 coding DNA: TGTGCCAGCAGCAGGTTCTACGAGCAGTACTTC. It encodes CASSRFYEQYF.

This sequence joins TRBV6-5 and TRBJ1-6, with D possibly TRBD1 on 5 matching bases. This CDR3 has 13 residues. Germline lookup yields CDR1 MNHEY and CDR2 SVGAGI. Trimming removed 2 bases from V and 10 bases from J, with 9 bases in between. As DNA, the CDR3 is TGTGCCAGCAGTTACAGGGGTGAATCACCCCTCCACTTT. Translated, it gives CASSYRGESPLHF.

The chain carries TRBV29-1 and TRBJ2-5; D is possibly TRBD2 (6 bases). From germline, CDR1 is SQVTM and CDR2 ANQGSEA. This CDR3 region has 15 residues. Between the trimmed V and J ends, which lost 6 bases and 0 bases, there was a span of 17 bases. The chain's CDR3 is CSVLWDGGNQETQYF. The DNA of the CDR3 is TGCAGCGTGCTGTGGGACGGCGGGAACCAAGAGACCCAGTACTTC.

The chain recombines TRBV6-6 with TRBJ2-7; perhaps TRBD2 as D (5 bases). Germline V gene sequence: CDR1 MNHNY, CDR2 SVGAGI (reference sequence). CDR3 size: 14 residues. V lost 6 bases, J lost 0 bases, and 12 bases lay in between. CDR3 sequence (DNA): TGTGCCAGCAGGCTAAGCGGAACCTCCTACGAGCAGTACTTC. This encodes CASRLSGTSYEQYF.

The table lists this clone with a few counts. The rearrangement joins TRBV19 to TRBJ1-2; no clear D. There are 13 residues in the CDR3. The V end was cut by 4 bases, the J end by 7 bases, with 13 bases between. Looked up from germline, CDR1 is LNHDA and CDR2 is SQIVND (reference sequence). CDR3 region: CASSRSTETGYTF. The DNA of the CDR3 is TGTGCCAGTAGTAGGAGTACGGAGACTGGCTACACCTTC.

The V and J genes are TRBV7-2 and TRBJ1-3; no clear D. Per the germline V gene, CDR1 is SGHTA and CDR2 is FQGNSA. The CDR3 consists of 13 residues. V shed 7 bases and J shed 0 bases, with 7 bases lying between them. The CDR3 reads CASTTYSGNTIYF. CDR3 DNA: TGTGCCAGCACAACCTACTCTGGAAACACCATATATTTT.

The chain carries TRBV27 and TRBJ2-1, with 9 bases lining up with TRBD2. The CDR3 has 14 residues. CDR1 MNHEY and CDR2 SMNVEV come from the germline V gene (reference sequence). Trimming cost V 10 bases and J 6 bases; bases outside gene matches: 10. CDR3 nucleotides: TGTGCCACGAGGACGGGACTAGCCTTCAATGAGCAGTTCTTC. This gives the protein CATRTGLAFNEQFF.

This clone was picked up one time. The rearrangement uses TRBV30 and TRBJ1-2; D uncertain. CDR1 GTSNPN and CDR2 SVGIG come from the germline V gene (reference sequence). The CDR3 sequence is 12 residues long. V lost 3 bases and J 4 bases, leaving 9 bases between the germline ends. This CDR3 is CAWRLSSYGYTF. For the CDR3, the DNA is TGTGCCTGGAGGTTGTCGAGCTATGGCTACACCTTC.

This chain joins TRBV5-4 and TRBJ2-3; D might be TRBD2 (6 bases). Germline V gene lookup returns CDR1 SGHNT and CDR2 YYREEE (reference sequence). This CDR3 contains 15 residues. V was shortened by 0 bases and J by 5 bases, with 13 bases between the two germline ends. The CDR3, as DNA: TGTGCCAGCAGCTTGGAACGACTAGTGGGAGATACGCAGTATTTT. Amino acid sequence: CASSLERLVGDTQYF. Using reference TRBV5-4 and TRBJ2-3 for the parts outside the CDR3, the full variable domain is ETGVTQSPTHLIKTRGQQVTLRCSSQSGHNTVSWYQQALGQGPQFIFQYYREEENGRGNFPPRFSGLQFPNYSSELNVNALELDDSALYLCASSLERLVGDTQYFGPGTRLTVL.

The chain employs TRBV9 and TRBJ1-5; weak D call: TRBD1 (6 bases). V was cut by 3 bases and J by 4 bases, with 14 bases left in between. This CDR3 comprises 15 residues. From germline, CDR1 is SGDLS and CDR2 YYNGEE. CDR3 protein: CASSARTERNQPQHF. The DNA of the CDR3 is TGTGCCAGCAGCGCAAGGACAGAAAGAAATCAGCCCCAGCATTTT.

The rearrangement joins TRBV15 to TRBJ1-4; TRBD1 might be the D (5 bases). Trimming shortened V by 0 bases and J by 5 bases, and 13 bases separated the two germline ends. Germline CDR1 is LNHNV and CDR2 is YYDKDF (reference sequence). This CDR3 is built from 16 residues. This chain's CDR3 is CATSRDRGRVNEKLFF. Written as DNA, the CDR3 is TGTGCCACCAGCAGAGATCGGGGCAGGGTCAATGAAAAACTGTTTTTT.

The rearrangement joins TRBV6-4 to TRBJ1-2; 7 bases are a match to TRBD1. Germline CDR1 reads MRHNA; CDR2 reads SNTAGT. V was pared by 2 bases and J by 4 bases, with 10 bases of the junction left unmatched. This CDR3 has 16 residues. The CDR3 sequence is CASSDLPGQPAYGYTF. DNA of the CDR3: TGTGCCAGCAGTGACCTTCCGGGACAGCCGGCCTATGGCTACACCTTC.

This rearrangement joins TRBV4-2 to TRBJ2-3; the match to TRBD2 covers 11 bases. CDR3 length equals 15 residues. V dropped 5 bases and J dropped 4; count of bases not matched to a gene: 5. Germline values: CDR1 LGHNA, CDR2 YNFKEQ. The CDR3 reads CASSETSGMSDTQYF. The CDR3 nucleotides are TGTGCCAGCAGCGAGACTAGCGGGATGTCAGATACGCAGTATTTT.

CDR3 bases: TGCGCCAGCAGCAAGGGACAGGCCACGAACAATGAGCAGTTCTTC. This sequence encodes CASSKGQATNNEQFF. The chain employs TRBV5-1 and TRBJ2-1, with 8 bases matching TRBD1. This CDR3 has 15 residues. The V gene end was trimmed by 4 bases and the J gene end by 5 bases; junction bases not matched to a gene: 8. Germline CDR1 is SGHRS and CDR2 is YFSETQ.

For this clone: Other DNA sequences within the sample encode an identical CDR3. The gene calls are TRBV5-1 and TRBJ1-2; 8 bases map to TRBD1. In germline, CDR1 is SGHRS, CDR2 YFSETQ. Trimming took 4 bases from V and 8 from J; bases not matched to a gene: 10. The CDR3 has 14 amino acids. CDR3 region: CASSALQGEEGYTF. CDR3 in DNA: TGCGCCAGCAGCGCACTACAGGGGGAAGAGGGCTACACCTTC. Full variable domain (remainder filled in from reference TRBV5-1 and TRBJ1-2): KAGVTQTPRYLIKTRGQQVTLSCSPISGHRSVSWYQQTPGQGLQFLFEYFSETQRNKGNFPGRFSGRQFSNSRSEMNVSTLELGDSALYLCASSALQGEEGYTFGSGTRLTVV.

V gene TRBV5-1 combines with J gene TRBJ2-2, with 7 bases lining up with TRBD1. Germline V gene sequence: CDR1 SGHRS, CDR2 YFSETQ. V lost 4 bases, J lost 7 bases, and 7 bases stayed unmatched. This CDR3 spans 14 amino acids. The CDR3 region has the DNA TGCGCCAGCAGCCCAGACAGGGTCGGCGGGGAGCTGTTTTTT. It translates to CASSPDRVGGELFF.

This clone has more than one count but fewer than ten. The chain carries TRBV27 and TRBJ2-4; D is perhaps TRBD1 (7 bases). The CDR3 has 15 amino acids. Trimming stripped 5 bases from V and 1 base from J, with 12 bases between. Germline V lookup: CDR1 MNHEY, CDR2 SMNVEV (reference sequence). Here the CDR3 reads CASSRGTDAKNIQYF. CDR3 nucleotides: TGTGCCAGCAGTCGCGGGACAGACGCCAAAAACATTCAGTACTTC.

The J gene is TRBJ1-3, the V gene TRBV28, with D possibly TRBD1 on 5 matching bases. Trimming left V 6 bases short and J 2 bases short, with 14 bases between. CDR3 length equals 15 residues. Germline V lookup: CDR1 MDHEN, CDR2 SYDVKM. The CDR3 DNA reads TGTGCCAGCAGCGCACAGGTCGTTCCTGGAAACACCATATATTTT. It specifies CASSAQVVPGNTIYF.

This clone is labeled as medium-sized. V and J are TRBV6-5 and TRBJ1-5; D unclear. Per the germline V gene, CDR1 is MNHEY and CDR2 is SVGAGI. The V end was cut by 5 bases, the J end by 7 bases, with 15 bases between. The CDR3 contains 14 residues. CDR3 sequence: CASSELSSRQPQHF. The CDR3 region has the DNA TGTGCCAGCAGTGAACTAAGTTCTCGACAGCCCCAGCATTTT.

V usage is TRBV18 and J usage is TRBJ2-2; 11 bases agree with TRBD2. This CDR3 contains 17 residues. Germline CDR1 and CDR2: KGHSH and LQKENI. V was clipped by 0 bases and J by 6 bases; unmatched bases: 6. As DNA, the CDR3 is TGTGCCAGCTCACCACCCTTCACTAGCGGGGGCTCCGGGGAGCTGTTTTTT. It is translated as CASSPPFTSGGSGELFF.

The rearrangement joins TRBV5-1 to TRBJ1-4; no firm D call. Trimming removed 2 bases at V and 0 bases at J, with 8 bases between. Germline V gene data show CDR1 as SGHRS and CDR2 as YFSETQ. The CDR3 runs to 15 residues. The CDR3 nucleotides are TGCGCCAGCAGCTTACGACCCTCAACTAATGAAAAACTGTTTTTT. Translation: CASSLRPSTNEKLFF.

This chain uses TRBV4-1 with TRBJ2-2, with 7 bases matching TRBD1. Germline trimming cut 1 base from V and 4 bases from J; bases unmatched to any gene: 6. The germline gives CDR1 MGHRA, CDR2 YSYEKL. CDR3 size: 16 residues. CDR3 sequence reads: CASSQGDRAGTGELFF. The DNA for the CDR3 is TGCGCCAGCAGCCAAGGAGACAGGGCGGGCACCGGGGAGCTGTTTTTT.